These 13 T cell receptor beta chains originate from one sample sequenced in a study of blood T cell repertoires in COVID-19. Clones were read by immunoSEQ multiplex PCR, and TCRdb kept only the in-frame ones, dropping some. The sample consists of about 100,000 clones, 85% to 90% of them appearing once. The sample comprised peripheral blood. Receptors were obtained from a woman aged 80 or older with acute or convalescent COVID-19.

The rearrangement joins TRBV6-5 to TRBJ1-6; TRBD1 might be the D (5 bases). CDR1 and CDR2 (germline): MNHEY, SVGAGI. The CDR3 contains 15 residues. Trimming stripped 0 bases from V and 8 bases from J, with 11 bases between. For the CDR3, the DNA is TGTGCCAGCAGTTACTCCGGCAGGGCGGATTCACCCCTCCACTTT. Encoded protein: CASSYSGRADSPLHF.

The genes are TRBV10-3 and TRBJ2-1; D might be TRBD1 (5 bases). The CDR3 contains 14 residues. Trimming took 10 bases from V and 2 from J, leaving 15 bases between them. Germline V CDR1 and CDR2: ENHRY, SYGVKD. CDR3 bases: TGTGCCACTCTAGGGGATAGGACCTACAATGAGCAGTTCTTC. Encoded protein: CATLGDRTYNEQFF.

This clone was counted a single time. The J gene is TRBJ2-3, the V gene TRBV27; TRBD2 matches 11 bases. CDR1 MNHEY and CDR2 SMNVEV come from the germline V gene (reference sequence). With 6 bases clipped from V and 0 bases from J, the junction kept 11 bases outside the gene matches. This CDR3 has 18 residues. The CDR3 protein is CASRASGGQEESTDTQYF. The CDR3 DNA sequence: TGTGCCAGCAGGGCTAGCGGGGGGCAGGAGGAGAGCACAGATACGCAGTATTTT.

This sequence joins TRBV6-5 and TRBJ1-3; D remains ambiguous. CDR3 length equals 16 residues. Trimming stripped 0 bases from V and 2 bases from J, with 11 bases between. Germline loops: CDR1 MNHEY, CDR2 SVGAGI. The DNA of the CDR3 is TGTGCCAGCAGTTACTCGACTACCGGGGCTGGAAACACCATATATTTT. Amino acid sequence: CASSYSTTGAGNTIYF.

V usage is TRBV24-1 and J usage is TRBJ1-1; no reliable D call. Germline CDR1 KGHDR, CDR2 SFDVKD. The CDR3 extends over 14 amino acids. The V and J ends lost 7 bases and 2 bases respectively, with 13 bases between them. The CDR3 DNA sequence: TGTGCCACCAGCGGAGGCGATCCCAACACTGAAGCTTTCTTT. Protein: CATSGGDPNTEAFF.

V is TRBV27 and J is TRBJ2-7; maybe TRBD1 (6 bases). Germline V gene data show CDR1 as MNHEY and CDR2 as SMNVEV (reference sequence). The CDR3 is 15 residues long. The V gene lost 5 bases and the J gene lost 2 bases, with 16 bases spanning the gap. As DNA, the CDR3 is TGTGCCAGCAGTGCCAAACGGGACACAACCTACGAGCAGTACTTC. Translating it yields CASSAKRDTTYEQYF.

The chain links TRBV27 to TRBJ2-1, with TRBD1 as a possible D gene (6 bases). Germline lookup yields CDR1 MNHEY and CDR2 SMNVEV (reference sequence). The CDR3 runs 15 residues. V gave up 6 bases and J gave up 0 bases, with 12 bases separating them. In DNA form, the CDR3 reads TGTGCCAGCAGGTCACAGGGTAGCTCCTACAATGAGCAGTTCTTC. Its protein product is CASRSQGSSYNEQFF.

The gene calls are TRBV9 and TRBJ2-1; 7 bases align to TRBD2. This CDR3 has 15 residues. With V trimmed by 1 base and J by 3 bases, 4 bases remained unmatched. Germline assignment: CDR1 SGDLS and CDR2 YYNGEE. CDR3 bases: TGTGCCAGCAGCGTAACCGGGGGGAGCTACAATGAGCAGTTCTTC. Encoded protein: CASSVTGGSYNEQFF.

This clone was detected once. This chain links TRBV27 with TRBJ1-6; 7 nucleotides line up with TRBD1. The CDR3 covers 18 residues. V gave up 4 bases and J gave up 7 bases; unmatched junction bases: 16. Per germline, CDR1 MNHEY and CDR2 SMNVEV (reference sequence). The CDR3: CASSSPRSRGLKNSPLHF. CDR3 coding DNA: TGTGCCAGCAGTTCCCCCAGGAGTAGGGGGCTAAAGAATTCACCCCTCCACTTT.

This clone was seen a single time. The rearrangement joins TRBV28 to TRBJ1-2, with 8 bases matching TRBD1. V gave up 3 bases and J gave up 4 bases; unmatched junction bases: 1. The CDR3 spans 13 residues. Germline V gene sequence: CDR1 MDHEN, CDR2 SYDVKM. CDR3 region: CASSLDRVYGYTF. The CDR3 DNA is TGTGCCAGCAGTTTGGACAGGGTCTATGGCTACACCTTC.

The rearrangement uses TRBV7-9 and TRBJ2-3, with unresolved D. CDR1 and CDR2 from the germline V gene are SEHNR and FQNEAQ (reference sequence). The CDR3 extends over 15 amino acids. The V end lost 4 bases, the J end lost 2 bases, and 13 bases lay between the germline ends. The CDR3, as DNA: TGTGCCAGCAGCTCTTCGGGTTACTCCACAGATACGCAGTATTTT. Protein sequence: CASSSSGYSTDTQYF.

The chain carries TRBV7-2 and TRBJ2-1, with D possibly being TRBD1 (6 bases). Germline V gene data show CDR1 as SGHTA and CDR2 as FQGNSA. The CDR3 totals 13 residues. V lost 1 base, J lost 15 bases, and 16 bases lay in between. CDR3 protein: CASSLDTSGTRFF. The CDR3 nucleotides are TGTGCCAGCAGCTTAGATACGTCCGGGACACGGTTCTTC.

V usage is TRBV18 and J usage is TRBJ2-2; D not certain. The CDR3 totals 15 residues. In germline, CDR1 is KGHSH, CDR2 LQKENI. V lost 2 bases to trimming and J lost 1 base, with 8 bases between them. The CDR3 coding sequence is TGTGCCAGCTCACCATTTTTCGGGAACACCGGGGAGCTGTTTTTT. Protein product: CASSPFFGNTGELFF.